Presented here are 10 T cell receptor beta chains from one specimen sequenced in a study of blood T cells in healthy people across ages. Together with a sample-barcoded 5' primer, a J-beta primer mix was included in a second PCR lasting about 6 to 11 cycles. TCRdb re-called the 5' RACE reads through MiXCR, storing one row per CDR3 protein. This table has some 1.1 million distinct CDR3 sequences, approximately 38% appearing once. Material: blood. Receptors originate from a man between 18 and 35 years old in good health.

In its sample, this clonotype was seen a few times. The chain combines TRBV18 with TRBJ2-7; D uncertain. Germline V gene sequence: CDR1 KGHSH, CDR2 LQKENI. With 0 bases removed from V and 6 bases from J, the gap between germline ends came to 9 bases. This CDR3 has 13 amino acids. CDR3 bases: TGTGCCAGCTCACCACCGGCAGACTTCGAGCAGTACTTC. Its translation: CASSPPADFEQYF.

Points on this clonotype: Possible read error: a much larger clone is one base away. The chain combines TRBV29-1 with TRBJ2-5, with D perhaps TRBD1 (6 bases). V was shortened by 4 bases and J by 2 bases, with 14 bases between the two germline ends. Looked up from germline, CDR1 is SQVTM and CDR2 is ANQGSEA. CDR3 size: 14 residues. CDR3 residues: CSVVGQGLQETQYF. CDR3 nucleotide sequence: TGCAGCGTTGTTGGGCAGGGGCTTCAAGAGACCCAGTACTTC.

In this sample, this clonotype turned up a few times. The V and J genes are TRBV20-1 and TRBJ2-1, with D possibly being TRBD1 or TRBD2 (5 bases each). The CDR3 loop spans 14 amino acids. Trimming took 6 bases from V and 3 from J, leaving 15 bases between them. Germline CDR1 reads DFQATT; CDR2 reads SNEGSKA (reference sequence). The CDR3 DNA sequence: TGCAGTGCCTTACCGGGACGCGGCTACAATGAGCAGTTCTTC. Translating it yields CSALPGRGYNEQFF.

The rearrangement joins TRBV6-1 to TRBJ1-1; D might be TRBD1 (5 bases). The length of the CDR3 is 12 residues. In germline, CDR1 is MNHNS, CDR2 SASEGT. V was pared by 11 bases and J by 3 bases, with 13 bases between. The CDR3 is CAVRESDTEAFF. The CDR3 DNA reads as TGTGCCGTCAGGGAATCGGACACTGAAGCTTTCTTT.

This chain connects TRBV7-2 to TRBJ1-1; 8 nucleotides line up with TRBD1. Germline V gives CDR1 SGHTA, CDR2 FQGNSA. V lost 1 base, J lost 3 bases, and 16 bases stayed unmatched. The CDR3 extends over 19 amino acids. The CDR3 reads CASSLVKHYTGGVYTEAFF. CDR3 in DNA: TGTGCCAGCAGCTTAGTGAAACATTATACAGGGGGGGTTTACACTGAAGCTTTCTTT.

This clonotype was detected only a few times. This chain joins TRBV6-6 and TRBJ2-3, with TRBD2 identical over 7 bases. This CDR3 comprises 15 residues. V was clipped by 6 bases and J by 2 bases; unmatched bases: 8. Germline V CDR1 and CDR2: MNHNY, SVGAGI (reference sequence). CDR3: CASSSGTTLTDTQYF. The DNA for the CDR3 is TGTGCCAGCAGCTCCGGGACTACCCTCACAGATACGCAGTATTTT.

CDR3 protein: CSARTAPNTGELFF. The CDR3 coding sequence is TGCAGTGCTCGAACAGCCCCGAACACCGGGGAGCTGTTTTTT. This chain links TRBV20-1 with TRBJ2-2; no clear D. Between the trimmed V and J ends, which lost 5 bases and 0 bases, there was a span of 10 bases. The CDR3 sequence is 14 residues long. The germline gives CDR1 DFQATT, CDR2 SNEGSKA (reference sequence).

The CDR3 here is CSASDGYYEQYF. Written as DNA, the CDR3 is TGCAGTGCTTCCGACGGGTACTACGAGCAGTACTTC. This rearrangement joins TRBV20-1 to TRBJ2-7, with unresolved D. Trimming removed 5 bases from V and 3 bases from J, with 11 bases in between. This CDR3 spans 12 amino acids. The V gene's germline CDR1 is DFQATT and CDR2 SNEGSKA (reference sequence).

As to this clonotype: One junction end disagrees with the germline gene, perhaps due to a read error. The chain employs TRBV6-6 and TRBJ2-1, with no clear D. The germline CDR1 and CDR2 sequences are MNHNY and SVGAGI (reference sequence). The CDR3 extends over 13 amino acids. In DNA form, the CDR3 reads TGTGCCAGCAGGGACGGTTTTTACAGTGAGCAGTTCTTC. Protein product: CASRDGFYSEQFF.

In this sample, this clonotype turned up a few times. The chain carries TRBV6-2 or TRBV6-3 and TRBJ1-2; D perhaps matches TRBD1 (6 bases). Trimming took 6 bases from V and 2 from J, leaving 10 bases between them. This CDR3 is 13 amino acids long. Germline V gives CDR1 MNHEY, CDR2 SVGEGT. The CDR3 DNA follows: TGTGCCAGCAGACTCGGGGGCAACTATGGCTACACCTTC. Translated, it gives CASRLGGNYGYTF.